What follows describes a single TCR beta chain. The data belong to a study of blood T cell repertoires in COVID-19. The CDR3 consists of 15 residues. V was trimmed by 3 bases and J by 9 bases, leaving 18 bases between them. Per the germline V gene, CDR1 is SGHNT and CDR2 is YENEEA. As handled by the study authors: Amplification with reference gene primers provided the estimates of nucleated cell counts. Only in-frame clones appear in the TCRdb table, and some are missing; sequencing was by immunoSEQ multiplex PCR. The V and J calls and the clone size are those of that table, but D and trimming were determined from the DNA. The data contain about 82,000 clones, 85% of them seen just once; the ten biggest clones take up 18%.

The sample consisted of peripheral blood. The J gene is TRBJ2-1, the V gene TRBV11-3; D is perhaps TRBD2 (6 bases). The receptor comes from a man older than 75 with active or convalescent COVID-19. Written as DNA, the CDR3 is TGTGCCAGCAGCTTGCAACACCAAACTAGCAGTGAGCAGTTCTTC. It yields the protein CASSLQHQTSSEQFF.